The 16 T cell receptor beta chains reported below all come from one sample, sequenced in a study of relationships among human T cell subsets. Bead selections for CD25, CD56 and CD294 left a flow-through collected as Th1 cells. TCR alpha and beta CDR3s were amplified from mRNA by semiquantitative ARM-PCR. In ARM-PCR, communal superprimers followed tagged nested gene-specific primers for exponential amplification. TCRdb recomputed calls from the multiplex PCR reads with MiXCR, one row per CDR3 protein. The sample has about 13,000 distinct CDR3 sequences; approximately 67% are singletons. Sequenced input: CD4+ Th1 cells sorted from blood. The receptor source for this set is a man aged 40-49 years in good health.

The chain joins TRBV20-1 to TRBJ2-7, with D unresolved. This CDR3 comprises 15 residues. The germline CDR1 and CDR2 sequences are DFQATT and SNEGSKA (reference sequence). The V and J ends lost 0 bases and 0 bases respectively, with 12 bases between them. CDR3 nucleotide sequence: TGCAGTGCTAGAGATACCGGACCGGCCTCCTACGAGCAGTACTTC. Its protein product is CSARDTGPASYEQYF.

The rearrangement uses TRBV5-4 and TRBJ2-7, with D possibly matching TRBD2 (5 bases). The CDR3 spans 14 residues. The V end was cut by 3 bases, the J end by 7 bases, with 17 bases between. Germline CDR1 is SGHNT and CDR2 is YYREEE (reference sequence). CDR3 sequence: CASSYGGRASEQYF. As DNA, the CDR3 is TGTGCCAGCAGCTACGGAGGACGGGCTTCGGAGCAGTACTTC.

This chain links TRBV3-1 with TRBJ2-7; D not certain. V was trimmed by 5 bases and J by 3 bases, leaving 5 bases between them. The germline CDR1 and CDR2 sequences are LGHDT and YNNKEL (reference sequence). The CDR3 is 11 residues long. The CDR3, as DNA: TGTGCCAGCAGCTTGCACTACGAGCAGTACTTC. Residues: CASSLHYEQYF.

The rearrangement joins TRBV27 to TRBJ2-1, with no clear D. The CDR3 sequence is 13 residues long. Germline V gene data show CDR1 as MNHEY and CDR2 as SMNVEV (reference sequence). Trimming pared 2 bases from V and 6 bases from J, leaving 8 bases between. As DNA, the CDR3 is TGTGCCAGCAGTTTACGACGCATCAATGAGCAGTTCTTC. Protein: CASSLRRINEQFF.

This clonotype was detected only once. As DNA, the CDR3 is TGCGCCAGCAGCCAAGAAAGAGTGGCTCAGCCCCAGCATTTT. It specifies CASSQERVAQPQHF. The V gene is TRBV4-1, the J gene TRBJ1-5, with no clear D. This CDR3 region has 14 residues. Per the germline V gene, CDR1 is MGHRA and CDR2 is YSYEKL. Trimming pared 0 bases from V and 6 bases from J, leaving 9 bases between.

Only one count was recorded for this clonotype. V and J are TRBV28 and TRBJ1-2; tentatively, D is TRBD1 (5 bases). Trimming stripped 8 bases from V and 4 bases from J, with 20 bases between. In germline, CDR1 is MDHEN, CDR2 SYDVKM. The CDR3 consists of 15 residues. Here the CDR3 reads CASSPGGTVVYGYTF. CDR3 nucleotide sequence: TGTGCCAGCTCTCCGGGCGGGACGGTCGTCTATGGCTACACCTTC.

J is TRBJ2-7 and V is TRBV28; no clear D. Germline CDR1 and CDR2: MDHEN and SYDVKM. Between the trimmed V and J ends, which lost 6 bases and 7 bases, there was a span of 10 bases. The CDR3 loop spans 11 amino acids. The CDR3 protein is CASSSFGEQYF. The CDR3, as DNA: TGTGCCAGCAGCTCTTTCGGGGAGCAGTACTTC.

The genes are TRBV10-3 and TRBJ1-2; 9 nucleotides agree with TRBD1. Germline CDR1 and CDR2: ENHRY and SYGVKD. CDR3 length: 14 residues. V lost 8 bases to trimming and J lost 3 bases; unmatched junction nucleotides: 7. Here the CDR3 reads CAISEQGADYGYTF. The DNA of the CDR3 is TGTGCCATCTCCGAACAGGGGGCCGACTATGGCTACACCTTC.

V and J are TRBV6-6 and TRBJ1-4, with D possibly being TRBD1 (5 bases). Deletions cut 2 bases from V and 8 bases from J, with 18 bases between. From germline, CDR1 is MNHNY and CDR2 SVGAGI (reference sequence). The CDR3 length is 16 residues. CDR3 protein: CASSYRQGGLNEKLFF. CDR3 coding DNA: TGTGCCAGCAGTTACAGGCAGGGCGGCCTTAACGAAAAACTGTTTTTT.

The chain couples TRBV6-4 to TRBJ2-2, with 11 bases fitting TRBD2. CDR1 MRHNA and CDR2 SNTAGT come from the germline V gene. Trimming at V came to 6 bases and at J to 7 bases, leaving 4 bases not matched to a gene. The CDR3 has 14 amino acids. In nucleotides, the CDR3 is TGTGCCAGCAGGAGGGGACTAGCGGACGGGGAGCTGTTTTTT. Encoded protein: CASRRGLADGELFF.

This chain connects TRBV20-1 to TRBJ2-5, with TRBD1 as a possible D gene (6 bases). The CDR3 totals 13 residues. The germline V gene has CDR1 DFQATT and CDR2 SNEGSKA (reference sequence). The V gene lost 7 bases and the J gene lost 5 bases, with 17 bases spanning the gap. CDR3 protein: CSVRQEPQETQYF. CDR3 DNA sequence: TGCAGTGTAAGACAGGAGCCCCAGGAGACCCAGTACTTC.

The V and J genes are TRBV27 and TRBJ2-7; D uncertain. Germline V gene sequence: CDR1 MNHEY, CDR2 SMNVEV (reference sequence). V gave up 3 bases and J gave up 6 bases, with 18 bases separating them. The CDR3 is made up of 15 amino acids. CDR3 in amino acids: CASSFSRVGSAEQYF. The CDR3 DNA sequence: TGTGCCAGCAGTTTTTCAAGGGTGGGGTCGGCCGAGCAGTACTTC.

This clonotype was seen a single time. The CDR3 sequence is CASSLFWSPEGKETQYF. Written as DNA, the CDR3 is TGCGCCAGCAGCCTCTTTTGGAGTCCCGAAGGCAAAGAGACCCAGTACTTC. J is TRBJ2-5 and V is TRBV21-1; TRBD2 reflects the table's D call only, with no check against the DNA. TRBV21-1 is listed as a pseudogene. The CDR3 runs 17 residues.

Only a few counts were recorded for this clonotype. This chain's CDR3 is CASSGGSYEQYF. The CDR3 coding sequence is TGTGCCAGTTCAGGGGGCTCCTACGAGCAGTACTTC. This rearrangement joins TRBV25-1 to TRBJ2-7, with 7 positions matching TRBD1. Germline V gives CDR1 MGHDK, CDR2 SYGVNS. The junction had 2 bases not matched to a gene; V was cut back by 9 bases and J by 0 bases. This CDR3 contains 12 residues.

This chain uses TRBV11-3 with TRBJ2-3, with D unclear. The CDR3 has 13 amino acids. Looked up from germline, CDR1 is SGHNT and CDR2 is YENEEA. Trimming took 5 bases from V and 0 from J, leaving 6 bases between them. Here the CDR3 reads CASSQRSTDTQYF. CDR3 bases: TGTGCCAGCAGCCAGAGGAGCACAGATACGCAGTATTTT. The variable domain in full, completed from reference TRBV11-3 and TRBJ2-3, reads EAGVVQSPRYKIIEKKQPVAFWCNPISGHNTLYWYLQNLGQGPELLIRYENEEAVDDSQLPKDRFSAERLKGVDSTLKIQPAELGDSAVYLCASSQRSTDTQYFGPGTRLTVL.

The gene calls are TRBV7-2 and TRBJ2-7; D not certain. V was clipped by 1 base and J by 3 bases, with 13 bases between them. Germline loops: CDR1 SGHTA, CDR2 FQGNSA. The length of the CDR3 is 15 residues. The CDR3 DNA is TGTGCCAGCAGCTTAGGTCCAGCAATTTACTACGAGCAGTACTTC. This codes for CASSLGPAIYYEQYF.